This TCR beta chain was obtained from a study of blood T cell repertoires in COVID-19. Across the whole study: COVID-19 samples collected from the United States, Italy and Spain covered acute and convalescent phases.

The ends lost 3 bases at V and 5 bases at J; junction bases unmatched: 6. CDR3 length: 13 residues. Germline loops: CDR1 SQVTM, CDR2 ANQGSEA. Measured with immunoSEQ multiplex PCR; TCRdb has only the in-frame clones, and not every one. Among about 210,000 clones, approximately 89% were seen once, and the ten largest hold 2.5%. J is TRBJ2-5 and V is TRBV29-1, with 7 bases identical to TRBD1. Sequenced: PBMCs or T cells enriched from blood (not recorded which). This sequence was found in a middle-aged woman with acute COVID-19. CDR3 protein: CSVDLTGLETQYF. Here the CDR3 DNA reads TGCAGCGTTGATTTGACAGGGCTGGAGACCCAGTACTTC.